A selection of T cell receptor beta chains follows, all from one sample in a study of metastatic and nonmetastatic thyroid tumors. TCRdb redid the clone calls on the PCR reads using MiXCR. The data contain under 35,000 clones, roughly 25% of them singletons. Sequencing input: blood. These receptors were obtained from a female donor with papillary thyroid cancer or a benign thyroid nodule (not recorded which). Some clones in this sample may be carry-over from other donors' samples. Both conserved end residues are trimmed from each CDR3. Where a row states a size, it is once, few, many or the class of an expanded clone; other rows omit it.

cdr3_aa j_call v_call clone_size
ASSRDRDYT TRBJ1-2 TRBV28 large
ASRAGQENYGYT TRBJ1-2 TRBV2 few
SARHMYEQY TRBJ2-7 TRBV20-1 .
AITGVGENTEAF TRBJ1-1 TRBV28 many
ASSEPRDRGY TRBJ2-3 TRBV6-1 .
ASSLDNSNEQF TRBJ2-1 TRBV11-2 .
AISTGTKNYNEQF TRBJ2-1 TRBV10-3 many
ASSLEGTGFYEQY TRBJ2-7 TRBV7-2 .
ASSQPGQGTWGTQY TRBJ2-3 TRBV3-1 many
SVDGLAGKGELF TRBJ2-2 TRBV29-1 many
SARDLAGGPGAYEQY TRBJ2-7 TRBV20-1 many
SASRGDQPQH TRBJ1-5 TRBV20-1 many
SAGRTSGYNEQF TRBJ2-1 TRBV20-1 few
ASSFSADQSYNYGYT TRBJ1-2 TRBV5-1 .
ASSLGGLHYGYT TRBJ1-2 TRBV28 many
ASRQGVYSGANVLT TRBJ2-6 TRBV6-1 .
ASRKAGGGFEQY TRBJ2-7 TRBV3-1 many
ASSAGGSNYGYT TRBJ1-2 TRBV3-1 many
ASSELGAGYT TRBJ1-2 TRBV2 many
SARGSPLDTQY TRBJ2-3 TRBV20-1 .
GCTQGHRVMDYGYT TRBJ1-2 TRBV28 .
ASTRDTYNEQF TRBJ2-1 TRBV10-2 .
ASSLDFGTAKRNTGELF TRBJ2-2 TRBV28 few
ASSMGPGLWSAQH TRBJ1-5 TRBV19 many
SALGSGANVLT TRBJ2-6 TRBV20-1 once
SARETGGRETQY TRBJ2-5 TRBV20-1 .
ASSTGSLSYEQY TRBJ2-7 TRBV28 few
ASSHRPSGRYEQH TRBJ2-7 TRBV3-1 .
AWSRDRGYEQY TRBJ2-7 TRBV30 .
ASSFPRTGNGMGELF TRBJ2-2 TRBV28 .
ASGQGDSGETQY TRBJ2-5 TRBV12-5 many
ASSLGQVYYNEQF TRBJ2-1 TRBV12-3/TRBV12-4 few
ASSLGFQETQY TRBJ2-5 TRBV5-1 many
ASSHRQASSGNTIY TRBJ1-3 TRBV11-3 many
SARARGGRNSNQPQH TRBJ1-5 TRBV20-1 many
ASSTGQSTYDQY TRBJ2-7 TRBV9 .
ASSPWGGQGRAYEQY TRBJ2-7 TRBV4-2 many
ASSSTHPGTGNGYT TRBJ1-2 TRBV28 many
ASSVAGSVSADTQY TRBJ2-3 TRBV9 .
SARMDRSYNEQF TRBJ2-1 TRBV20-1 many
ASSYTAHQPQH TRBJ1-5 TRBV6-6 many
AWQGQGLSGYEQY TRBJ2-7 TRBV30 many
ASSGGTGGETQY TRBJ2-5 TRBV5-1 .
ASSEEETQY TRBJ2-5 TRBV18 many
ASSLQSSGANVLT TRBJ2-6 TRBV5-1 many
ASSPRTDSYEQY TRBJ2-7 TRBV4-1 many
ASSLYLAGVGTQY TRBJ2-3 TRBV28 .
IATPPGLASFNEQF TRBJ2-1 TRBV20-1 once
ASSLAEGRQYSNQPQH TRBJ1-5 TRBV7-2 many
ASSLYGVDKDTGELF TRBJ2-2 TRBV28 many
ATRKTAYNEQF TRBJ2-1 TRBV24-1 .